This entry lists 23 T cell receptor beta chains sequenced from one sample in a study of CD8 T cells in Susac syndrome. RNA in amounts of about 0.5 to 1 ug was reverse transcribed with random hexamers. From the immunoSEQ multiplex PCR reads, TCRdb called clonotypes with MiXCR, one entry per CDR3 protein. The table shows 95,000 to 150,000 distinct CDR3 sequences, with around 94% occurring only once. The specimen was CD4+ T cells from PBMCs. These TCRs come from a human donor in good health.

This clonotype has only one observation. This sequence joins TRBV7-2 and TRBJ1-1; D is perhaps TRBD1 (5 bases). The CDR3 has 14 amino acids. Trimming cost V 4 bases and J 5 bases, with 14 bases left between them. Per the germline V gene, CDR1 is SGHTA and CDR2 is FQGNSA. CDR3: CASSWPGKGTEAFF. DNA for the CDR3: TGTGCCAGCAGCTGGCCGGGGAAGGGGACTGAAGCTTTCTTT.

V usage is TRBV6-1 and J usage is TRBJ2-4; D possibly matches TRBD1 or TRBD2 (5 bases each). CDR1 is MNHNS and CDR2 is SASEGT in the germline V gene. This CDR3 has 18 residues. Trimming left V 6 bases short and J 0 bases short, with 21 bases between. CDR3 DNA: TGTGCCAGCAGAAGGGGCAGCTCGAGGGAACTAGCCAAAAACATTCAGTACTTC. Its translation: CASRRGSSRELAKNIQYF.

V usage is TRBV6-1 and J usage is TRBJ2-5; 10 positions match TRBD2. The ends lost 1 base at V and 5 bases at J; junction bases unmatched: 10. The CDR3 extends over 17 amino acids. The germline gives CDR1 MNHNS, CDR2 SASEGT. CDR3 amino acids: CASSEGLLAGTWETQYF. Here the CDR3 DNA reads TGTGCCAGCAGTGAAGGACTACTAGCGGGGACTTGGGAGACCCAGTACTTC.

This clonotype was found once. The chain uses TRBV5-1 and TRBJ1-3; D unclear. This CDR3 has 16 amino acids. CDR1 is SGHRS, CDR2 YFSETQ, per germline. The germline V and J ends were trimmed by 4 bases and 4 bases, with 18 bases remaining between them. The CDR3 here is CASSPNPAGYGNTIYF. Here the CDR3 DNA reads TGCGCCAGCAGCCCCAACCCGGCGGGATACGGAAACACCATATATTTT. The full variable domain, its missing parts supplied by reference TRBV5-1 and TRBJ1-3, is KAGVTQTPRYLIKTRGQQVTLSCSPISGHRSVSWYQQTPGQGLQFLFEYFSETQRNKGNFPGRFSGRQFSNSRSEMNVSTLELGDSALYLCASSPNPAGYGNTIYFGEGSWLTVV.

CDR3 region: CASSYPERGYEQYF. The CDR3 bases are TGTGCCAGCAGTTACCCGGAGAGGGGGTACGAGCAGTACTTC. The chain has TRBV6-6 and TRBJ2-7, with D perhaps matching TRBD1 (6 bases). The CDR3 runs 14 residues. Between the trimmed V and J ends, which lost 2 bases and 4 bases, there was a span of 12 bases. CDR1 and CDR2 (germline): MNHNY, SVGAGI (reference sequence).

This clonotype was counted a single time. The rearrangement links TRBV12-3 or TRBV12-4 to TRBJ1-5; D not resolved. This CDR3 is built from 14 residues. Trimming removed 2 bases at V and 4 bases at J, with 9 bases between. CDR3 nucleotides: TGTGCCAGCAGTTTATCTACGGAGAATCAGCCCCAGCATTTT. The encoded protein is CASSLSTENQPQHF.

V gene TRBV5-5 combines with J gene TRBJ2-5, with no clear D. This CDR3 is 12 amino acids long. CDR1 and CDR2 from the germline V gene are SGHKS and YYEKEE (reference sequence). Trimming shortened V by 7 bases and J by 5 bases, and 12 bases separated the two germline ends. DNA for the CDR3: TGTGCCAGCTTGACCTCTGGGGAGACCCAGTACTTC. It is translated as CASLTSGETQYF.

This chain connects TRBV19 to TRBJ2-7; no clear D. CDR3 length: 14 residues. Trimming removed 2 bases at V and 1 base at J, with 9 bases between. Per the germline V gene, CDR1 is LNHDA and CDR2 is SQIVND (reference sequence). CDR3 in DNA: TGTGCCAGTAGTATATACGGAACGTCCTACGAGCAGTACTTC. Its protein is CASSIYGTSYEQYF.

The chain employs TRBV5-1 and TRBJ2-1; D not certain. V was shortened by 0 bases and J by 6 bases, with 4 bases between the two germline ends. The CDR3 has 12 amino acids. CDR1 and CDR2 (germline): SGHRS, YFSETQ. CDR3 sequence (DNA): TGCGCCAGCAGCTTGGGTTTCAATGAGCAGTTCTTC. Translating it yields CASSLGFNEQFF.

The rearrangement uses TRBV20-1 and TRBJ2-2; weak D call: TRBD2 (7 bases). V was clipped by 3 bases and J by 5 bases, with 13 bases between them. CDR3 length equals 14 residues. Per germline, CDR1 DFQATT and CDR2 SNEGSKA (reference sequence). The CDR3 spells CSASRGAETGELFF. CDR3 sequence (DNA): TGCAGTGCTAGCCGGGGGGCGGAAACCGGGGAGCTGTTTTTT.

V is TRBV12-3 or TRBV12-4 and J is TRBJ2-2; D ambiguous. V was shortened by 5 bases and J by 2 bases, with 9 bases between the two germline ends. CDR3 length equals 14 residues. In DNA, the CDR3 is TGTGCCAGCAGTGCGAACTTAAACACCGGGGAGCTGTTTTTT. The encoded protein is CASSANLNTGELFF.

V is TRBV30 and J is TRBJ2-2; D possibly corresponds to TRBD1 (6 bases). This CDR3 contains 15 residues. The V gene's germline CDR1 is GTSNPN and CDR2 SVGIG (reference sequence). Deletions cut 2 bases from V and 6 bases from J, with 16 bases between. The CDR3 region is CAWSKGRAGAGELFF. CDR3 bases: TGTGCCTGGAGTAAAGGCAGGGCAGGGGCCGGGGAGCTGTTTTTT.

The V and J genes are TRBV20-1 and TRBJ2-1; maybe TRBD1 (5 bases). The V end was cut by 3 bases, the J end by 9 bases, with 12 bases between. Germline CDR1 DFQATT, CDR2 SNEGSKA (reference sequence). The CDR3 is 12 residues long. Here the CDR3 reads CSASIQELEQFF. CDR3 nucleotide sequence: TGCAGTGCTAGCATACAGGAGCTTGAGCAGTTCTTC.

For the CDR3, the DNA is TGTGCCTGGAACCTAAAGGGGACCGTCGTCTACACCTTC. This codes for CAWNLKGTVVYTF. The chain carries TRBV30 and TRBJ1-2; D is possibly TRBD1 (5 bases). The V and J ends lost 4 bases and 10 bases respectively, with 19 bases between them. CDR1 is GTSNPN, CDR2 SVGIG, per germline (reference sequence). The CDR3 is 13 amino acids.

The rearrangement joins TRBV9 to TRBJ2-7; D ambiguous. Germline CDR1 SGDLS, CDR2 YYNGEE. The V and J ends lost 2 bases and 2 bases respectively, with 17 bases between them. CDR3 length: 16 amino acids. The CDR3 DNA reads TGTGCCAGCAGCGTTAGCCCCCGGACCGCCACCTACGAGCAGTACTTC. It encodes CASSVSPRTATYEQYF.

V and J are TRBV5-1 and TRBJ2-1; TRBD2 aligns across 11 bases. V shed 4 bases, J shed 8 bases, and the junction held 14 bases outside the gene matches. The V gene's germline CDR1 is SGHRS and CDR2 YFSETQ. This CDR3 comprises 17 residues. Here the CDR3 DNA reads TGCGCCAGCAGCCAGCACGTACTAGCGGGAGTTAGGGATGAGCAGTTCTTC. Translation gives CASSQHVLAGVRDEQFF.

J is TRBJ1-2 and V is TRBV29-1; D uncertain. The germline V and J ends were trimmed by 6 bases and 0 bases, with 8 bases remaining between them. The CDR3 consists of 12 residues. The germline V gene has CDR1 SQVTM and CDR2 ANQGSEA. The CDR3 DNA follows: TGCAGCGTGAACAGACCTAACTATGGCTACACCTTC. This sequence encodes CSVNRPNYGYTF.

This clonotype showed up just once. The rearrangement links TRBV20-1 to TRBJ1-4; D is uncertain. CDR1 DFQATT and CDR2 SNEGSKA come from the germline V gene (reference sequence). V dropped 3 bases and J dropped 8 bases, with 16 bases sitting between them. The CDR3 length is 14 residues. The CDR3 is CSARSSQVGEKLFF. CDR3 DNA sequence: TGCAGTGCTAGGAGTAGCCAGGTTGGCGAAAAACTGTTTTTT.

J is TRBJ1-2 and V is TRBV25-1, with D possibly being TRBD1 (6 bases). Trimming shortened V by 7 bases and J by 6 bases, and 15 bases separated the two germline ends. CDR1 is MGHDK, CDR2 SYGVNS, per germline. The CDR3 sequence is 13 residues long. The CDR3 reads CASTTAQGDGYTF. For the CDR3, the DNA is TGTGCCAGCACTACGGCACAGGGAGATGGCTACACCTTC.

The gene calls are TRBV30 and TRBJ1-5; D is perhaps TRBD1 (5 bases). Trimming removed 0 bases at V and 7 bases at J, with 10 bases between. Germline CDR1 and CDR2: GTSNPN and SVGIG (reference sequence). The CDR3 covers 13 residues. The chain's CDR3 is CAWSVRGGQPQHF. In DNA, the CDR3 is TGTGCCTGGAGTGTACGGGGGGGACAGCCCCAGCATTTT.

V usage is TRBV7-9 and J usage is TRBJ2-1; 8 nucleotides align to TRBD2. Per the germline V gene, CDR1 is SEHNR and CDR2 is FQNEAQ (reference sequence). CDR3 length equals 14 residues. Trimming took 2 bases from V and 6 from J; bases not matched to a gene: 3. Here the CDR3 DNA reads TGTGCCAGCAGCTTACCAGCGGGAGTCAATGAGCAGTTCTTC. This sequence encodes CASSLPAGVNEQFF.

The chain has TRBV30 and TRBJ1-4; 10 bases match TRBD1. V was pared by 3 bases and J by 7 bases, with 5 bases of the junction left unmatched. This CDR3 has 14 amino acids. Germline-derived CDR1 and CDR2 are GTSNPN and SVGIG (reference sequence). The CDR3 DNA reads TGTGCCTGGAGACTGTGGGACAGGGGTGAAAAACTGTTTTTT. This codes for CAWRLWDRGEKLFF.

The CDR3 here is CSLEGLYNEQFF. In nucleotides, the CDR3 is TGCTCCCTGGAGGGGCTCTACAATGAGCAGTTCTTC. This chain uses TRBV29-1 with TRBJ2-1; a possible D gene is TRBD2 (6 bases). CDR1 and CDR2 (germline): SQVTM, ANQGSEA. The CDR3 spans 12 residues.